This T cell receptor (beta chain) is from a study of response to subunit inactivated influenza vaccine. General study points: Each seasonal influenza vaccination recruits few new T cells, the authors suggested.

Only a few counts were recorded for this clonotype. Antigen specificity is unknown. TCRdb itself ran the RT-PCR reads through MiXCR, one entry per CDR3 protein. The sample consists of over 300,000 distinct CDR3 sequences, roughly 22% of them appearing once. Material: PBMCs from blood, obtained about 20 months after vaccination. This receptor was identified in a man aged 50 to 75 who received an inactivated influenza vaccine.

The CDR3 sequence: CAISGTRQGAGNTIYF. CDR3 in DNA: TGTGCCATCAGTGGCACTAGACAGGGGGCTGGAAACACCATATATTTT. The chain has TRBV10-3 and TRBJ1-3, with 9 bases lining up with TRBD1. V dropped 4 bases and J dropped 2; count of bases not matched to a gene: 6. CDR1 ENHRY and CDR2 SYGVKD come from the germline V gene. The CDR3 has 16 residues.